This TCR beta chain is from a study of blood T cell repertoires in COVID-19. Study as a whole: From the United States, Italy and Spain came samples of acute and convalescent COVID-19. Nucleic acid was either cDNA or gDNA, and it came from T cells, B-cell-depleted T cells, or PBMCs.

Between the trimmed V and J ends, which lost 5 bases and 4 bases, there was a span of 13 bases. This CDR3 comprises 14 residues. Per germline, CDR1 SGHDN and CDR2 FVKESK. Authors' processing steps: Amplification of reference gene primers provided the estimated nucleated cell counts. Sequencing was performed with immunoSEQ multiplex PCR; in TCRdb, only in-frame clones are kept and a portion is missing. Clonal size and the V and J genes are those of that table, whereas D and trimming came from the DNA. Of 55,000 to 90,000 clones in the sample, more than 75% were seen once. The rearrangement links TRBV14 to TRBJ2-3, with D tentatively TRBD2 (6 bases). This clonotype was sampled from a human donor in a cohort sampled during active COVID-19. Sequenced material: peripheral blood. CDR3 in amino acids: CASSVTGASDTQYF. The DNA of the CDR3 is TGTGCCAGCAGCGTAACGGGAGCATCAGATACGCAGTATTTT.